The 18 T cell receptor beta chains listed next were all sequenced from one sample in a study of blood T cell repertoires in COVID-19. Assay used: immunoSEQ multiplex PCR; TCRdb lists only in-frame clones, some missing. The profile shows 50,000 to 60,000 clones, 88% of them singletons. The specimen sequenced was peripheral blood. These receptors were obtained from a man between 60 and 75 years old with active COVID-19.

CDR3 in DNA: TGCAGTGCTAGGGGGGACTTACCACAGTTCTTC. This sequence encodes CSARGDLPQFF. V usage is TRBV20-1 and J usage is TRBJ2-1, with TRBD2 as a possible D gene (6 bases). Looked up from germline, CDR1 is DFQATT and CDR2 is SNEGSKA (reference sequence). V dropped 3 bases and J dropped 13 bases, with 13 bases sitting between them. This CDR3 contains 11 residues.

The chain has TRBV7-8 and TRBJ2-7, with D uncertain. CDR3 length: 13 residues. Germline V gene sequence: CDR1 SGHVS, CDR2 FQNEAQ. Trimming removed 1 base at V and 3 bases at J, with 7 bases between. The chain's CDR3 is CASSLDQNYEQYF. CDR3 coding DNA: TGTGCCAGCAGCTTAGATCAGAACTACGAGCAGTACTTC.

The CDR3 nucleotides read TGTGCCAGCAGCTCGGGGACAGGGGGCGTTGATTTCACTGAAGCTTTCTTT. Amino acid sequence: CASSSGTGGVDFTEAFF. The genes are TRBV3-1 (or the pseudogene TRBV3-2) and TRBJ1-1; 12 bases line up with TRBD1. The CDR3 runs 17 residues. V trimming: 5 bases; J trimming: 4 bases; junction bases outside the gene matches: 11. Germline V gene lookup returns CDR1 LGHDT and CDR2 YNNKEL (reference sequence).

The chain combines TRBV7-6 with TRBJ2-2; tentative D call: TRBD2 (6 bases). Trimming took off 1 base at V and 6 bases at J, with 12 bases between the two ends. This CDR3 comprises 15 residues. Germline V gene sequence: CDR1 SGHVS, CDR2 FNYEAQ. CDR3 sequence reads: CASSLGGGGAGELFF. CDR3 sequence (DNA): TGTGCCAGCAGCTTAGGAGGAGGCGGGGCCGGGGAGCTGTTTTTT.

The V gene is TRBV5-1, the J gene TRBJ1-1, with D unclear. The V and J ends lost 0 bases and 10 bases respectively, with 7 bases between them. The CDR3 has 11 residues. Germline lookup yields CDR1 SGHRS and CDR2 YFSETQ. The CDR3: CASSLEGRAFF. The CDR3, as DNA: TGCGCCAGCAGCTTGGAAGGGAGAGCTTTCTTT.

J is TRBJ1-1 and V is TRBV11-2; D is possibly TRBD1 (6 bases). The germline V gene has CDR1 SGHAT and CDR2 FQNNGV. This CDR3 comprises 12 residues. V lost 2 bases, J lost 5 bases, and 6 bases lay in between. In DNA, the CDR3 is TGTGCCAGCAGCTTAAGGGGGACTGAAGCTTTCTTT. It encodes CASSLRGTEAFF.

The chain employs TRBV5-1 and TRBJ2-5, with TRBD2 as a possible D gene (6 bases). The CDR3 has 17 residues. The ends were cut back, 1 base at V and 0 bases at J, with 16 bases in the middle. Germline V CDR1 and CDR2: SGHRS, YFSETQ. The CDR3 DNA reads as TGCGCCAGCAGCTTGCGGCTAGCGATCGACTACCAAGAGACCCAGTACTTC. The encoded protein is CASSLRLAIDYQETQYF.

This clone has a single count. The gene calls are TRBV5-1 and TRBJ2-7, with 9 nucleotides matching TRBD1. CDR1 SGHRS and CDR2 YFSETQ come from the germline V gene. V lost 2 bases to trimming and J lost 0 bases; unmatched junction nucleotides: 3. There are 15 residues in the CDR3. The CDR3 sequence is CASSFGTGFSYEQYF. For the CDR3, the DNA is TGCGCCAGCAGCTTCGGGACAGGGTTCTCCTACGAGCAGTACTTC.

J is TRBJ2-5 and V is TRBV13; D possibly corresponds to TRBD1 (5 bases). The CDR3 consists of 12 residues. Germline V gene data show CDR1 as PRHDT and CDR2 as FYEKMQ (reference sequence). The V and J ends lost 5 bases and 4 bases respectively, with 8 bases between them. CDR3 in DNA: TGTGCCAGCAGCCTGGACATAGAGACCCAGTACTTC. Translated: CASSLDIETQYF.

The chain has TRBV10-3 and TRBJ1-2, with D possibly matching TRBD1 (5 bases). The CDR3 extends over 12 amino acids. Germline V lookup: CDR1 ENHRY, CDR2 SYGVKD. Deletions cut 7 bases from V and 5 bases from J, with 11 bases between. CDR3 amino acids: CAIMGGPYGYTF. The CDR3, as DNA: TGTGCCATCATGGGGGGACCGTATGGCTACACCTTC.

This rearrangement joins TRBV7-6 to TRBJ2-4, with 11 bases matching TRBD1. This CDR3 is 13 amino acids long. Germline CDR1 is SGHVS and CDR2 is FNYEAQ. J lost 12 bases, V lost 1 base, and 2 bases had no gene match. CDR3 loop: CASSLGTGGPQYF. For the CDR3, the DNA is TGTGCCAGCAGCTTAGGGACAGGGGGCCCTCAGTACTTC.

For this clone: The junction departs from the called germline gene at one end, perhaps through a read error. The chain employs TRBV7-7 and TRBJ2-5; the D gene is possibly TRBD1 (6 bases). The CDR3 is 15 residues long. Germline CDR1 SSHAT, CDR2 FNYEAQ (reference sequence). The CDR3 reads CASSFAGGVRETQYF. Written as DNA, the CDR3 is TGTGCTAGCAGCTTCGCTGGGGGCGTCCGGGAGACCCAGTACTTC.

The chain uses TRBV19 and TRBJ1-4, with TRBD1 matching 7 bases. This CDR3 is 15 amino acids long. Germline lookup yields CDR1 LNHDA and CDR2 SQIVND (reference sequence). After removal of 8 bases from V and 0 bases from J, the junction contained 6 bases not matched to a gene. CDR3 DNA sequence: TGTGCCAGTCGAGGGACAGATGCAACTAATGAAAAACTGTTTTTT. It translates to CASRGTDATNEKLFF.

V gene TRBV5-4 combines with J gene TRBJ2-1; weak D call: TRBD1 (8 bases). The germline CDR1 and CDR2 sequences are SGHNT and YYREEE (reference sequence). The CDR3 is 14 residues long. Trimming took off 4 bases at V and 9 bases at J, with 17 bases between the two ends. The CDR3 loop is CASSREDREGEQFF. For the CDR3, the DNA is TGTGCCAGCAGCCGCGAGGACAGGGAGGGTGAGCAGTTCTTC.

The chain joins TRBV6-6 to TRBJ2-3; TRBD1 matches 9 bases. The V and J ends lost 6 bases and 3 bases, in that order; junction bases with no gene match: 22. The CDR3 sequence is 20 residues long. Germline CDR1 and CDR2: MNHNY and SVGAGI (reference sequence). In nucleotides, the CDR3 is TGTGCCAGCAGCAATTGGGGACAGGGCGACCCGTTGATCTGGACAGATACGCAGTATTTT. It yields the protein CASSNWGQGDPLIWTDTQYF.

V is TRBV12-3 or TRBV12-4 and J is TRBJ1-1; a weak D match, TRBD1 (6 bases). V was shortened by 6 bases and J by 1 base, with 9 bases between the two germline ends. The CDR3 is made up of 13 amino acids. CDR3 coding DNA: TGTGCCAGCAGATGGACAGCGAACACTGAAGCTTTCTTT. Its protein is CASRWTANTEAFF.

V gene TRBV30 combines with J gene TRBJ2-7; no clear D. Looked up from germline, CDR1 is GTSNPN and CDR2 is SVGIG (reference sequence). The CDR3 consists of 12 residues. The V end lost 1 base, the J end lost 4 bases, and 8 bases lay between the germline ends. The CDR3 reads CAWSGVGYEQYF. The CDR3 DNA follows: TGTGCCTGGAGTGGGGTCGGGTACGAGCAGTACTTC.

The rearrangement uses TRBV5-1 and TRBJ1-1, with D tentatively TRBD1 (5 bases). The CDR3 consists of 14 residues. CDR1 and CDR2 from the germline V gene are SGHRS and YFSETQ. V was trimmed by 4 bases and J by 1 base, leaving 11 bases between them. The CDR3 DNA sequence: TGCGCCAGCAGCACCCGACAGAAGAACACTGAAGCTTTCTTT. It is translated as CASSTRQKNTEAFF.